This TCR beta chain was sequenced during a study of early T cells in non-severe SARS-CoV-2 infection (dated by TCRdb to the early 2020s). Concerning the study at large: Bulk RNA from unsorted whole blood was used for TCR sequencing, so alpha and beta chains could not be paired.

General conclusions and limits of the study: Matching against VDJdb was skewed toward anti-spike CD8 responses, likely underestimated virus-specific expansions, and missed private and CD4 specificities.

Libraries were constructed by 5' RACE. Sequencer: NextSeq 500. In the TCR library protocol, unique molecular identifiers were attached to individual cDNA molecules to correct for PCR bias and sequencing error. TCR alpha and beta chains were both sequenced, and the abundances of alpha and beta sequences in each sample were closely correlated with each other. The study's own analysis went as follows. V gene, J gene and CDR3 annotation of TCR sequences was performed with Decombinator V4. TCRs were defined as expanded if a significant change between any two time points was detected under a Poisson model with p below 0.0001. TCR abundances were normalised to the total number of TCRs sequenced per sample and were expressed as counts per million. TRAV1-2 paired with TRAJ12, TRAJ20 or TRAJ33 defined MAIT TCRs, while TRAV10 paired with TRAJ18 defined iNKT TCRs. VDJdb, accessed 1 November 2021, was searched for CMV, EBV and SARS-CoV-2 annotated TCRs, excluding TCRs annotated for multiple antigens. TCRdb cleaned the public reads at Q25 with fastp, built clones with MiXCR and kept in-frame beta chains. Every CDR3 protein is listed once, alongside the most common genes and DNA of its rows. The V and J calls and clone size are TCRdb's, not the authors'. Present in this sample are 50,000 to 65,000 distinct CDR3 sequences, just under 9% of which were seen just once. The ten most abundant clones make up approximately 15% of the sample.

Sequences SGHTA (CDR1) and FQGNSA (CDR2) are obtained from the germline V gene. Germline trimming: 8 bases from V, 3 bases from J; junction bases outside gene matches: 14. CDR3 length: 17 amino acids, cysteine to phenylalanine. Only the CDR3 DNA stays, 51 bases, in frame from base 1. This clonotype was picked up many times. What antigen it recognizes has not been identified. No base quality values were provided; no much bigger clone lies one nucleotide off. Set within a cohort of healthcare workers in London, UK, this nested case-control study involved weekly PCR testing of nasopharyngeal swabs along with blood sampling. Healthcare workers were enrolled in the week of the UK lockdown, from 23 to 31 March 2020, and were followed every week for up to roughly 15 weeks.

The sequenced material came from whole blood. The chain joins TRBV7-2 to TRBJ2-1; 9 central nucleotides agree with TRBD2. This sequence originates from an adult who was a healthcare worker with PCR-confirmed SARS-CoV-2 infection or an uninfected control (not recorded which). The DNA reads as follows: TGTGCCAGCGGGGACAGCGGGCTAGCGGGAATCTACAATGAGCAGTTCTTC. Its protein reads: CASGDSGLAGIYNEQFF.